This TCR beta chain was sequenced in a study of CD8 T cells in Susac syndrome. Random hexamers were used to reverse transcribe roughly 0.45 to 1 ug of RNA. Coverage of TCR beta CDR3 amplification by immunoSEQ multiplex PCR extended to 54 Vbeta and 13 Jbeta. TCRdb reprocessed the immunoSEQ multiplex PCR reads via MiXCR and lists one record per CDR3 protein. The sample lists some 200,000 distinct CDR3 sequences; nearly 95% were seen once. Unmatched junction bases numbered 10, after V lost 5 bases and J lost 5 bases. This CDR3 is 16 amino acids long. Germline assignment: CDR1 LGHDT and CDR2 YNNKEL (reference sequence). TCR beta sequencing was performed on blood CD8+ and CD4+ T cells. The multiple sclerosis controls were treatment-naive patients with relapsing-remitting disease that was stable or active. Negative isolation yielded CD4+ and CD8+ T cells, and FACS enriched TEMRA cells.

The sequenced sample was CD4+ T cells from PBMCs. The chain has TRBV3-1 and TRBJ2-3, with TRBD2 matching over 10 bases. This TCR was recovered from a human donor with multiple sclerosis. The CDR3, as DNA: TGTGCCAGCAGCGAGCGTGTGAGCGGGGGGGGAGATACGCAGTATTTT. Translating gives CASSERVSGGGDTQYF.